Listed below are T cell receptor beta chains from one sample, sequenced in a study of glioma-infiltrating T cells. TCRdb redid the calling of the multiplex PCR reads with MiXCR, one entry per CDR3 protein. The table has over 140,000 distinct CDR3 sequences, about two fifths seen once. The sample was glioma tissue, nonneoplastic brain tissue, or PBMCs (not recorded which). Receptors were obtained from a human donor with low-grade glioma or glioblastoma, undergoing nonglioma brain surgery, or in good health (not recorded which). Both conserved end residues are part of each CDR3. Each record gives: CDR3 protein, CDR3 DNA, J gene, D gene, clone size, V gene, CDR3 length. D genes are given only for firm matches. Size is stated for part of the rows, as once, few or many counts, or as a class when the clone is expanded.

CDR3aa: CASGPGQGDQPQHF
CDR3nt: TGTGCTAGTGGTCCGGGACAGGGTGATCAGCCCCAGCATTTT
j_gene: TRBJ1-5
d_gene: TRBD1
abundance: .
v_gene: TRBV12-5
len: 14

CDR3aa: CATSDMTGTEAFF
CDR3nt: TGTGCCACCAGTGACATGACCGGCACTGAAGCTTTCTTT
j_gene: TRBJ1-1
d_gene: .
abundance: .
v_gene: TRBV24-1
len: 13

CDR3aa: CASTSTTGRETQYF
CDR3nt: TGTGCCAGCACCTCCACGACTGGTCGAGAGACCCAGTACTTC
j_gene: TRBJ2-5
d_gene: .
abundance: .
v_gene: TRBV2
len: 14

CDR3aa: CAGSGSGTTYNEQFF
CDR3nt: TGTGCCGGCAGTGGATCCGGGACGACATACAATGAGCAGTTCTTC
j_gene: TRBJ2-1
d_gene: .
abundance: .
v_gene: TRBV6-1
len: 15

CDR3aa: CSARDRASASSYNEQFF
CDR3nt: TGCAGTGCTAGAGATAGGGCTAGCGCGAGCTCCTACAATGAGCAGTTCTTC
j_gene: TRBJ2-1
d_gene: .
abundance: .
v_gene: TRBV20-1
len: 17

CDR3aa: CASSLGLATSTDTQYF
CDR3nt: TGTGCCAGCAGTTTAGGACTAGCGACTAGCACAGATACGCAGTATTTT
j_gene: TRBJ2-3
d_gene: TRBD2
abundance: .
v_gene: TRBV12-3/TRBV12-4
len: 16

CDR3aa: CASSLVGTGAYEQYF
CDR3nt: TGTGCCAGCAGCTTAGTGGGGACAGGTGCCTACGAGCAGTACTTC
j_gene: TRBJ2-7
d_gene: TRBD1
abundance: .
v_gene: TRBV7-2
len: 15

CDR3aa: CASGSGNTMYF
CDR3nt: TGTGCCTCAGGCTCTGGAAACACCATGTATTTT
j_gene: TRBJ1-3
d_gene: .
abundance: .
v_gene: TRBV30
len: 11

CDR3aa: CASSTKPNTGELFF
CDR3nt: TGTGCCAGCAGTACTAAGCCCAACACCGGGGAGCTGTTTTTT
j_gene: TRBJ2-2
d_gene: .
abundance: few
v_gene: TRBV6-5
len: 14

CDR3aa: CASSTPGQLMNTEAFF
CDR3nt: TGTGCCAGTAGTACACCGGGACAGTTAATGAACACTGAAGCTTTCTTT
j_gene: TRBJ1-1
d_gene: TRBD1
abundance: .
v_gene: TRBV19
len: 16

CDR3aa: CSAKSGGAGNEQFF
CDR3nt: TGCAGTGCCAAAAGCGGGGGGGCGGGTAATGAGCAGTTCTTC
j_gene: TRBJ2-1
d_gene: TRBD2
abundance: .
v_gene: TRBV20-1
len: 14

CDR3aa: CASSQAPGLAVEQYF
CDR3nt: TGTGCCAGCAGCCAAGCGCCGGGACTAGCTGTCGAGCAGTACTTC
j_gene: TRBJ2-7
d_gene: TRBD2
abundance: .
v_gene: TRBV4-2
len: 15

CDR3aa: CASGSYQLYEQYF
CDR3nt: TGTGCCAGCGGGTCTTACCAACTGTACGAGCAGTACTTC
j_gene: TRBJ2-7
d_gene: .
abundance: few
v_gene: TRBV6-1
len: 13

CDR3aa: CASSHRGGSYEQYF
CDR3nt: TGTGCCAGCAGCCACAGGGGTGGGTCCTACGAGCAGTACTTC
j_gene: TRBJ2-7
d_gene: TRBD1
abundance: few
v_gene: TRBV27
len: 14

CDR3aa: CASSGQGYQETQYF
CDR3nt: TGTGCCAGCAGTGGACAGGGGTACCAAGAGACCCAGTACTTC
j_gene: TRBJ2-5
d_gene: TRBD1
abundance: .
v_gene: TRBV6-1
len: 14

CDR3aa: CASSESRTEAFF
CDR3nt: TGTGCCAGCAGCGAGTCGCGGACTGAAGCTTTCTTT
j_gene: TRBJ1-1
d_gene: .
abundance: few
v_gene: TRBV7-9
len: 12

CDR3aa: CASSETPDRHNEQFF
CDR3nt: TGCGCCAGCAGTGAGACCCCGGACAGACACAATGAGCAGTTCTTC
j_gene: TRBJ2-1
d_gene: .
abundance: few
v_gene: TRBV10-1
len: 15

CDR3aa: CASSYSIPTGLADTYEQYF
CDR3nt: TGTGCCAGCAGTTACTCGATCCCAACGGGACTAGCGGACACCTACGAGCAGTACTTC
j_gene: TRBJ2-7
d_gene: TRBD2
abundance: .
v_gene: TRBV6-6
len: 19

CDR3aa: CASSQDIYNEQFF
CDR3nt: TGTGCCAGCAGCCAGGACATCTACAATGAGCAGTTCTTC
j_gene: TRBJ2-1
d_gene: .
abundance: .
v_gene: TRBV3-1
len: 13

CDR3aa: CSATPQGVQQPQHF
CDR3nt: TGCAGTGCTACACCTCAGGGTGTGCAACAGCCCCAGCATTTT
j_gene: TRBJ1-5
d_gene: .
abundance: .
v_gene: TRBV20-1
len: 14

CDR3aa: CAISGRGATDTQYF
CDR3nt: TGTGCCATCAGTGGACGGGGGGCCACAGATACGCAGTATTTT
j_gene: TRBJ2-3
d_gene: .
abundance: .
v_gene: TRBV10-3
len: 14

CDR3aa: CASSFIWTGERTDTQYF
CDR3nt: TGTGCCAGCAGCTTCATCTGGACAGGGGAGCGCACAGATACGCAGTATTTT
j_gene: TRBJ2-3
d_gene: TRBD1
abundance: .
v_gene: TRBV11-2
len: 17

CDR3aa: CATTTRAAGETQYF
CDR3nt: TGTGCCACAACTACAAGGGCGGCAGGAGAGACCCAGTACTTC
j_gene: TRBJ2-5
d_gene: .
abundance: few
v_gene: TRBV10-3
len: 14

CDR3aa: CASSQAPRARDTQYF
CDR3nt: TGCGCCAGCAGCCAAGCACCGCGCGCCAGAGATACGCAGTATTTT
j_gene: TRBJ2-3
d_gene: .
abundance: few
v_gene: TRBV4-1
len: 15

CDR3aa: CARVAGGNEQFF
CDR3nt: TGTGCCAGGGTAGCGGGAGGGAATGAGCAGTTCTTC
j_gene: TRBJ2-1
d_gene: TRBD2
abundance: many
v_gene: TRBV27
len: 12

CDR3aa: CASSPWTSVGYNEQFF
CDR3nt: TGTGCCAGCAGTCCGTGGACTAGCGTAGGCTACAATGAGCAGTTCTTC
j_gene: TRBJ2-1
d_gene: TRBD2
abundance: .
v_gene: TRBV6-1
len: 16

CDR3aa: CATSSEPRPNTEAFF
CDR3nt: TGTGCCACCAGCAGTGAACCGCGACCGAACACTGAAGCTTTCTTT
j_gene: TRBJ1-1
d_gene: .
abundance: once
v_gene: TRBV15
len: 15

CDR3aa: CASSIGRNNEQFF
CDR3nt: TGTGCTAGCAGTATAGGGCGCAACAATGAGCAGTTCTTC
j_gene: TRBJ2-1
d_gene: .
abundance: many
v_gene: TRBV7-7
len: 13

CDR3aa: CASSLGSSGQANTEAFF
CDR3nt: TGTGCCAGCAGCTTAGGGAGCTCCGGACAAGCGAACACTGAAGCTTTCTTT
j_gene: TRBJ1-1
d_gene: .
abundance: .
v_gene: TRBV7-9
len: 17

CDR3aa: CSVSTTGELFF
CDR3nt: TGCAGCGTCTCAACCACCGGGGAGCTGTTTTTT
j_gene: TRBJ2-2
d_gene: .
abundance: .
v_gene: TRBV29-1
len: 11

CDR3aa: CASSQDLGRGAFF
CDR3nt: TGCGCCAGCAGCCAAGATCTAGGCAGAGGGGCTTTCTTT
j_gene: TRBJ1-1
d_gene: .
abundance: .
v_gene: TRBV4-3
len: 13

CDR3aa: CASSRQTGGYEQYF
CDR3nt: TGTGCCAGCAGTCGACAGACAGGGGGCTACGAGCAGTACTTC
j_gene: TRBJ2-7
d_gene: TRBD1
abundance: few
v_gene: TRBV27
len: 14

CDR3aa: CASSPGSSYEQYF
CDR3nt: TGTGCCAGCTCACCTGGCAGCAGCTACGAGCAGTACTTC
j_gene: TRBJ2-7
d_gene: .
abundance: .
v_gene: TRBV18
len: 13

CDR3aa: CASSYSKWGRASVDTQYF
CDR3nt: TGTGCCAGCAGTTACTCGAAATGGGGGAGGGCCTCCGTAGATACGCAGTATTTT
j_gene: TRBJ2-3
d_gene: TRBD2
abundance: .
v_gene: TRBV6-2/TRBV6-3
len: 18

CDR3aa: CSARDPTDTQYF
CDR3nt: TGCAGTGCTAGAGATCCCACAGATACGCAGTATTTT
j_gene: TRBJ2-3
d_gene: .
abundance: many
v_gene: TRBV20-1
len: 12

CDR3aa: CSAEPGQGVDEQFF
CDR3nt: TGCAGTGCCGAGCCGGGACAGGGAGTCGATGAGCAGTTCTTC
j_gene: TRBJ2-1
d_gene: TRBD1
abundance: .
v_gene: TRBV20-1
len: 14

CDR3aa: CASSPNSGGGLTDTQYF
CDR3nt: TGTGCCAGCAGCCCAAATAGCGGGGGGGGATTGACAGATACGCAGTATTTT
j_gene: TRBJ2-3
d_gene: TRBD2
abundance: .
v_gene: TRBV7-8
len: 17

CDR3aa: CASSADRGRTEAFF
CDR3nt: TGTGCCAGCAGCGCGGACAGGGGGCGGACTGAAGCTTTCTTT
j_gene: TRBJ1-1
d_gene: TRBD1
abundance: few
v_gene: TRBV7-2
len: 14

CDR3aa: CASSQDWGKPGAFF
CDR3nt: TGCGCCAGCAGCCAAGATTGGGGGAAGCCGGGAGCTTTCTTT
j_gene: TRBJ1-1
d_gene: .
abundance: .
v_gene: TRBV4-1
len: 14

CDR3aa: CASSVVSQETQYF
CDR3nt: TGTGCCAGCAGTGTAGTATCCCAAGAGACCCAGTACTTC
j_gene: TRBJ2-5
d_gene: .
abundance: few
v_gene: TRBV27
len: 13

CDR3aa: CASSSKVGQPQHF
CDR3nt: TGTGCCAGCAGCTCAAAAGTCGGGCAGCCCCAGCATTTT
j_gene: TRBJ1-5
d_gene: .
abundance: few
v_gene: TRBV7-2
len: 13

CDR3aa: CASSSTTSGGYEQYF
CDR3nt: TGTGCCAGCAGTTCGACAACTAGCGGGGGCTACGAGCAGTACTTC
j_gene: TRBJ2-7
d_gene: TRBD2
abundance: .
v_gene: TRBV6-2/TRBV6-3
len: 15

CDR3aa: CASSARQGRSGYTF
CDR3nt: TGTGCCAGCAGCGCCAGACAGGGGAGAAGCGGCTACACCTTC
j_gene: TRBJ1-2
d_gene: TRBD1
abundance: few
v_gene: TRBV7-2
len: 14

CDR3aa: CASSLPTYEQYF
CDR3nt: TGTGCCAGCAGCTTACCCACCTACGAGCAGTACTTC
j_gene: TRBJ2-7
d_gene: .
abundance: .
v_gene: TRBV7-9
len: 12

CDR3aa: CASSLSGVGTTYEQYF
CDR3nt: TGTGCCAGCAGTTTGTCCGGCGTCGGCACCACCTACGAGCAGTACTTC
j_gene: TRBJ2-7
d_gene: .
abundance: .
v_gene: TRBV6-6
len: 16